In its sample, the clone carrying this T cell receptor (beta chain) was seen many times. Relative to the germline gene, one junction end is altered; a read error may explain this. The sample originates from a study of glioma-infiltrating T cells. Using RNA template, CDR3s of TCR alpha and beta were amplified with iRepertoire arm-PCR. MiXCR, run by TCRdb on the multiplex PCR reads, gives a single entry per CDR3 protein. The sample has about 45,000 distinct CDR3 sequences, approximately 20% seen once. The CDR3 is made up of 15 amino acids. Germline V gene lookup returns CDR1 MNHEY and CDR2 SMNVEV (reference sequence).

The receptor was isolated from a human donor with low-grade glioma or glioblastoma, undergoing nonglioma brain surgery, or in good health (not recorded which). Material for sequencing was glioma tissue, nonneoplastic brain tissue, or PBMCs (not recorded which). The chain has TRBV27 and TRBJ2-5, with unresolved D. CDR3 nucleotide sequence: TGTGCCAGCAGTTTATCGGGCGTAGGCTCAGAGGCCCAGTACTTC. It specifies CASSLSGVGSEAQYF.